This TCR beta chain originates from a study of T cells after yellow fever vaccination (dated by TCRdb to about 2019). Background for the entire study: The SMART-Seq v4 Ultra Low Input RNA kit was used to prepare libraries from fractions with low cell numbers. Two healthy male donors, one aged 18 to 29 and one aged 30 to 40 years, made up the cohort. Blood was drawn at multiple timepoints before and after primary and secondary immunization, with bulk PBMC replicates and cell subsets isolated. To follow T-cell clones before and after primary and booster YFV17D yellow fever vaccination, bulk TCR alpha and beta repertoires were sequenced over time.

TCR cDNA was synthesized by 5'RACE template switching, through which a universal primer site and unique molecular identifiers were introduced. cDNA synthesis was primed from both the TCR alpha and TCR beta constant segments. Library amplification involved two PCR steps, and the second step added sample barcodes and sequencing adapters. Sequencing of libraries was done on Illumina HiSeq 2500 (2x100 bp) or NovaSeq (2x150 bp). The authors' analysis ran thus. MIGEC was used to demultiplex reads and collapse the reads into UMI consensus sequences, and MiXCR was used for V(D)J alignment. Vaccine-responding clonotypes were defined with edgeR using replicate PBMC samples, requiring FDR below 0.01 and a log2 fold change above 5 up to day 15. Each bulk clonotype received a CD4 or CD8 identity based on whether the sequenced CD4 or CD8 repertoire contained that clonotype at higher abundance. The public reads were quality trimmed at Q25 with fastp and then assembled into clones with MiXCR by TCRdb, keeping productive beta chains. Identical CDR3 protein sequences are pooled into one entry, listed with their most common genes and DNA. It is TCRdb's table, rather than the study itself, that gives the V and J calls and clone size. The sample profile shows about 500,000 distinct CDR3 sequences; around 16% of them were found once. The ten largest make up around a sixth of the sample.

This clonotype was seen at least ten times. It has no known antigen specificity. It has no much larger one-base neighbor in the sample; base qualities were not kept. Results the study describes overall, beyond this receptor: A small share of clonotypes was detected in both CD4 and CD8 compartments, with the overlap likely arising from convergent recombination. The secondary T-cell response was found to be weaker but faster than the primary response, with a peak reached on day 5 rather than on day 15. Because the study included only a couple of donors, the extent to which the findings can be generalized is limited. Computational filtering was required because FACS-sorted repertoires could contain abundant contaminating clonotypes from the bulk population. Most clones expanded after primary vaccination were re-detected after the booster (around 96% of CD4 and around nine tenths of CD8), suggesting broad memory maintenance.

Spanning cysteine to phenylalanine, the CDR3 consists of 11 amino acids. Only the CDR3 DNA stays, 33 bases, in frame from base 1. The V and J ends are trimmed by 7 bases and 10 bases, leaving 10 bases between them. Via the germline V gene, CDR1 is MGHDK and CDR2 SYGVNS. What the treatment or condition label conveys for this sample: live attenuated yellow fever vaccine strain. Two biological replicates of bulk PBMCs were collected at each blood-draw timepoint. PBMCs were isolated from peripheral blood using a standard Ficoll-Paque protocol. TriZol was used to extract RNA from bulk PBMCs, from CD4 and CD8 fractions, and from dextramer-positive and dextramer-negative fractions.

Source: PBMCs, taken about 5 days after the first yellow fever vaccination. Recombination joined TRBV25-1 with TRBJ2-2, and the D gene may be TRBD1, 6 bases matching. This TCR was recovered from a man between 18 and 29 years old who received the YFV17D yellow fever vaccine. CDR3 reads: CASTGQQELFF. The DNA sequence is TGTGCCAGCACCGGACAGCAGGAGCTGTTTTTT.